One T cell receptor (beta chain) is described in this entry. The V gene's germline CDR1 is SGHNT and CDR2 YYREEE (reference sequence). The CDR3 is 14 residues long. V lost 2 bases to trimming and J lost 2 bases, with 11 bases between them. This sample stems from a study of blood T cell repertoires in COVID-19. In the study overall: T cells, B-cell-depleted T cells, or PBMCs supplied cDNA or gDNA.

Per the authors' pipeline: From reference gene primer amplification, estimates of nucleated cell counts were derived. This table comes from immunoSEQ multiplex PCR, and its TCRdb copy is limited to in-frame clones, with some not included. Clone size and V and J calls were adopted from that table, with D and trimming inferred from the DNA. The sample yields 270,000 or so clones, around nine tenths seen once. This chain uses TRBV5-4 with TRBJ2-7; a weak D match, TRBD2 (5 bases). The source is a man aged 40-49 years with active or convalescent COVID-19. Source material: peripheral blood. Here the CDR3 DNA reads TGTGCCAGCAGCTTAGTGGCGGGCCCCTACGAGCAGTACTTC. This translates into CASSLVAGPYEQYF.